This TCR beta chain was found in a study of blood T cells in healthy people across ages. Primers used in a second PCR of about 6 to 11 cycles were a sample-barcoded 5' primer and a J-beta primer mix. A 12-random-nucleotide template-switch adaptor tagged each cDNA molecule. A single record per CDR3 protein comes from TCRdb applying MiXCR to the 5' RACE reads. The data show about 730,000 distinct CDR3 sequences, about 42% seen once. A word on this clonotype: The antigen remains unidentified.

The study, taken as a whole, reports: Per million T cells, the diversity of TCR beta decreased roughly linearly as age advanced.

The CDR3 extends over 13 amino acids. V lost 0 bases to trimming and J lost 8 bases; unmatched junction nucleotides: 5. Germline CDR1 and CDR2: DFQATT and SNEGSKA (reference sequence). Researchers collected roughly 9.8 milliliters of peripheral blood from every single donor. This clonotype was obtained from a woman aged 55 to 70 in good health. The chain combines TRBV20-1 with TRBJ1-2, with 8 positions matching TRBD1. The material sequenced was blood. The CDR3 coding sequence is TGCAGTGCTAGAGAGGACAGGGTAGCGGGCTACACCTTC. This gives the protein CSAREDRVAGYTF.